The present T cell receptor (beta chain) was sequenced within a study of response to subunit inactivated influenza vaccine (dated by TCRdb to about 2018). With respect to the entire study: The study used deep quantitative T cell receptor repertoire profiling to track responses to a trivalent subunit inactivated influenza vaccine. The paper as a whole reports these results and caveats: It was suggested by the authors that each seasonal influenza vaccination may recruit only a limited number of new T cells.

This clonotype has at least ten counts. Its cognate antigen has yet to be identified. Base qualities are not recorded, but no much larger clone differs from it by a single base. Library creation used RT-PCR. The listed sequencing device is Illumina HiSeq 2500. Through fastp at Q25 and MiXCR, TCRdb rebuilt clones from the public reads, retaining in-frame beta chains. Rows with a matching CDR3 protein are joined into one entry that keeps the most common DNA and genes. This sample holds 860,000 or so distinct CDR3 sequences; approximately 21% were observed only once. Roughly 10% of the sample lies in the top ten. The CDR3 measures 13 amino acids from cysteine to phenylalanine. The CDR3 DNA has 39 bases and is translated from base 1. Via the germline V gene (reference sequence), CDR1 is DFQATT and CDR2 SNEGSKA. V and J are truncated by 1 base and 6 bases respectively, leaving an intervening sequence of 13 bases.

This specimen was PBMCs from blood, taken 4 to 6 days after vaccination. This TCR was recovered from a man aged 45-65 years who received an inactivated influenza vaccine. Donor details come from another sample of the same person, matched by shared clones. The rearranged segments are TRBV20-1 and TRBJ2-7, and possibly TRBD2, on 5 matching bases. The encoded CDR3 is CSARVPGLREQYF. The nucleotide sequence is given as TGCAGTGCTAGAGTCCCTGGACTCCGCGAGCAGTACTTC.